This TCR gamma chain was found in a study of gamma-delta chains in newborns, infants, children. The overall study: Polyclonal expansion of innate γδ T cells after birth follows microbial exposure.

TCRdb reapplied CATT to the reads. The data contain roughly 1,600 gamma-chain clones, 12% of them seen just once; the ten biggest clones take up almost 50%. J was trimmed by 3 bases and V by 0 bases; bases with no gene match: 2. CDR3 length: 13 amino acids. Germline V lookup: CDR1 VINAFY, CDR2 YDVSNSKD. The TCR was taken from a child who was a newborn, infant or young child, either healthy, febrile or measles-vaccinated (not recorded which). The sequenced material came from blood. The chain recombines TRGV5 with TRGJ1 or TRGJ2. CDR3 sequence: CATWDRLYYKKLF. CDR3 sequence (DNA): TGTGCCACCTGGGACAGGCTTTATTATAAGAAACTCTTT.